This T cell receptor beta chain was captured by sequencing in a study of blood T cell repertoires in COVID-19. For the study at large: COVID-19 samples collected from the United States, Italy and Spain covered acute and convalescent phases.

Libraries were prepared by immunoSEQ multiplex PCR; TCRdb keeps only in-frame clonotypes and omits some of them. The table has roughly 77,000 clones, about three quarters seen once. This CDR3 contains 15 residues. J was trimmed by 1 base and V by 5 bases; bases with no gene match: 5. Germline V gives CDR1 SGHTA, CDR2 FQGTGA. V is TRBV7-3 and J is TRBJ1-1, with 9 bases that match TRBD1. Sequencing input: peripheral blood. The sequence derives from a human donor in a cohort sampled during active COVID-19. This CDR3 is CASSLTGGGNTEAFF. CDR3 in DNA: TGTGCCAGCAGCCTTACAGGGGGCGGGAACACTGAAGCTTTCTTT.